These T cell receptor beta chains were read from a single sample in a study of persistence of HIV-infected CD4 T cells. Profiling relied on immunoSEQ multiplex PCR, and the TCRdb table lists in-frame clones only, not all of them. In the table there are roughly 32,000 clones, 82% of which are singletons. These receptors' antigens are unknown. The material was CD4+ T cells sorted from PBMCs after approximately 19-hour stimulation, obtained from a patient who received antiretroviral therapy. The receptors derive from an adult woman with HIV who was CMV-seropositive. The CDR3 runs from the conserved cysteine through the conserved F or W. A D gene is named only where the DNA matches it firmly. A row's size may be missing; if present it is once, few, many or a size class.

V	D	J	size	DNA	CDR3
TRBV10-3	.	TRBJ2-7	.	TGTGCCATCAGTGCGGGGGGCAGGGCCTACGAGCAGTACTTC	CAISAGGRAYEQYF
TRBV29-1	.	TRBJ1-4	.	TGCAGCGTTGCTAACCGGGACAAAAATGAAAAACTGTTTTTT	CSVANRDKNEKLFF
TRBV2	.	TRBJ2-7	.	TGTGCCAGCAGCAAGGACAGGGAGGGTATCGAGCAGTACTTC	CASSKDREGIEQYF
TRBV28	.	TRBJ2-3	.	TGTGCCAGCAGTTCTTCCCCCGGGAGTGTGAGCACAGATACGCAGTATTTT	CASSSSPGSVSTDTQYF
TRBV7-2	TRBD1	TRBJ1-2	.	TGTGCCAGCAGCCCAACCGCGACAGGGGCTGGGAATGGCTACACCTTC	CASSPTATGAGNGYTF
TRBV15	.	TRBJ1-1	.	TGTGCCACCAGCAGAGAGGGCGGTGAAGCTTTCTTT	CATSREGGEAFF
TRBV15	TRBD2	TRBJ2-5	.	TGTGCCACCAGCCCCGGACTGGCGGTCGGGGGGGAGACCCAGTACTTC	CATSPGLAVGGETQYF
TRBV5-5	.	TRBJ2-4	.	TGTGCCAGCAGCTTGGCCGGTAACATTCAGTACTTC	CASSLAGNIQYF
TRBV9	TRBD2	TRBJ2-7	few	TGTGCCAGCAGCACAAGACTAGCGGGTCTGGGAGAGCAGTACTTC	CASSTRLAGLGEQYF
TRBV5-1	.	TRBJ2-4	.	TGCGCCAGCAGCTCGGGGGACGAGGCCAAAAACATTCAGTACTTC	CASSSGDEAKNIQYF
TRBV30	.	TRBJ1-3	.	TGTGCCTGGAGTGAGGGGGTCCTCTCTGGAAACACCATATATTTT	CAWSEGVLSGNTIYF
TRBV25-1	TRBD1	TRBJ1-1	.	TGTGCCAGCAGTGAATATGGAGGGGGCTGGGCTGAAGCTTTCTTT	CASSEYGGGWAEAFF
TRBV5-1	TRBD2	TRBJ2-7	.	TGCGCCAGCAGCTTAGGGCGGGGGGCGCTTCGGGAGCAGTACTTC	CASSLGRGALREQYF
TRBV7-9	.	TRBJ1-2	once	TGTGCCAGCAGCCCCGACACCGACCTTAACTATGGCTACACCTTC	CASSPDTDLNYGYTF
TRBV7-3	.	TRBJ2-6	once	TGTGCCAGCAGGCCCTTGGGGTTCTCGAATTCTGGGGCCAACGTCCTGACTTTC	CASRPLGFSNSGANVLTF
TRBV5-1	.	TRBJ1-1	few	TGCGCCAGCAGCCCGGGAGGGGGATGGGGCACTGAAGCTTTCTTT	CASSPGGGWGTEAFF
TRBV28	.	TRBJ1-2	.	TGTGCCAGCCAGACCTGGGGCTATGGCTACACCTTC	CASQTWGYGYTF
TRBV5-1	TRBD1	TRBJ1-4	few	TGCGCCAGCAGCTTCGGACAGGGCGGAGAAAAACTGTTTTTT	CASSFGQGGEKLFF
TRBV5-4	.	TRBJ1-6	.	TGTGCCAGCAGCCCGGGGCAGGGGTCGGGTAATTCACCCCTCCACTTT	CASSPGQGSGNSPLHF
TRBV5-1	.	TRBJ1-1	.	TGCGCCAGCAGCTTGGCTCAACAGGATCTGAACACTGAAGCTTTCTTT	CASSLAQQDLNTEAFF
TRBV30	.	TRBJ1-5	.	TGTGCCTGGCAGGAGGGGTCTGGCAATCAGCCCCAGCATTTT	CAWQEGSGNQPQHF
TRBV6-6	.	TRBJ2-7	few	TGTGCCAGCAGTTACCCAGGGGATCATGAAGAGCAGTACTTC	CASSYPGDHEEQYF
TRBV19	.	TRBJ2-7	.	TGTGCCAGTAGTCAGACCCGGAGGGGCGAGCAGTACTTC	CASSQTRRGEQYF
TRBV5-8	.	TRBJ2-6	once	TGTGCCAGCATCCTATTGGGGGCCCGTGGGGCCAACGTCCTGACTTTC	CASILLGARGANVLTF
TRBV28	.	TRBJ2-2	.	TGTGCCAGCAGCCAACATACTAGTCCCGGGGAGCTGTTTTTT	CASSQHTSPGELFF
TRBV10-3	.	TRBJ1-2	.	TGTGCCATCAGTGAATCTGTAAGTGGCTACACCTTC	CAISESVSGYTF
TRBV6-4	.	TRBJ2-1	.	TGTGCCAGCAGTGAACAGAGCTTACCCTACAATGAGCAGTTCTTC	CASSEQSLPYNEQFF
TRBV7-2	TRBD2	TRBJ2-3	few	TGTGCCAGCAGCCTCTCACTAGCGGGGGGGGATACGCAGTATTTT	CASSLSLAGGDTQYF
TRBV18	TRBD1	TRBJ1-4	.	TGTGCCAGCTCAGCGGGACAGACAACTAATGAAAAACTGTTTTTT	CASSAGQTTNEKLFF
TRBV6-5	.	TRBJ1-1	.	TGTGCCAGCAGTTACTCGGCAGGGTATGGTGAAGCTTTCTTT	CASSYSAGYGEAFF
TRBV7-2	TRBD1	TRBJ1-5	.	TGTGCCAGCAGCCTGGGACAGGGGGCCATACAGCCCCAGCATTTT	CASSLGQGAIQPQHF
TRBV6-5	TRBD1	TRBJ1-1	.	TGTGCCAGCAGGAGACAGGGGGCTAGTGAAGCTTTCTTT	CASRRQGASEAFF
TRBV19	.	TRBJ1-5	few	TGTGCCAGTAGCCCGGTCCCGACGGTCCACCAGCCCCAGCATTTT	CASSPVPTVHQPQHF
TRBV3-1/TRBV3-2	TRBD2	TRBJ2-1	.	TGTGCCAGCAGCCAAGATTGGAGCGGGAGGGAGCAGTTCTTC	CASSQDWSGREQFF
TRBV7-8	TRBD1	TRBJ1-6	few	TGTGCCAGCAGCTCCGGACAGGGGTATTCACCCCTCCACTTT	CASSSGQGYSPLHF
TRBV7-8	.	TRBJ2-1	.	TGTGCCAGCAGCTTAATCTCGACACCTGACGGGTCCTACAATGAGCAGTTCTTC	CASSLISTPDGSYNEQFF
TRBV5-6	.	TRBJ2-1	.	TGTGCCAGCAGCTTTAGCGTTAATGAGCAGTTCTTC	CASSFSVNEQFF
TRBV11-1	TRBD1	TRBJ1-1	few	TGTGCCAGCAGCTTAGCGGGACAGAGCACTGAAGCTTTCTTT	CASSLAGQSTEAFF
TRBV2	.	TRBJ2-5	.	TGTGCCAGCAGTGGAGGGGGGGCCGGACAAGAGACCCAGTACTTC	CASSGGGAGQETQYF
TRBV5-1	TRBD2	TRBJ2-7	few	TGCGCCAGCAGCTCGGGACTAGCGGGAGACGAGCAGTACTTC	CASSSGLAGDEQYF
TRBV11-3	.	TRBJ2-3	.	TGTGCCAGCAGCTGGAGGGGCACAGATACGCAGTATTTT	CASSWRGTDTQYF
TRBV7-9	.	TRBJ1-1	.	TGTGCCAGCAGCTCTGAAATGAACACTGAAGCTTTCTTT	CASSSEMNTEAFF
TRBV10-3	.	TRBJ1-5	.	TGTGCCATCAGTGACCAACAGGGAGTAGGGCAGCCCCAGCATTTT	CAISDQQGVGQPQHF
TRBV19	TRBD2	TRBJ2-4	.	TGTGCCAGCGATCGTGGGGGAGGGACGGCCAAAAACATTCAGTACTTC	CASDRGGGTAKNIQYF
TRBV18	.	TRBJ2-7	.	TGTGCCAGCTCACCGACTAGCTACGAGCAGTACTTC	CASSPTSYEQYF